This T cell receptor beta chain was profiled in a study of cytomegalovirus exposure and HLA in healthy donors. Study-wide points: In a later analysis, CMV-associated beta chains were mostly HLA-associated, it appeared.

Details on this clone: Its antigen is unidentified.

13 Jbeta primers and 60 Vbeta primers were used for the PCR. Sequencing used immunoSEQ multiplex PCR; TCRdb keeps in-frame clones, though not all of them. The sample includes under 170,000 clones, under 75% of them seen just once. The CDR3 is made up of 13 amino acids. Material for sequencing was PBMCs. The sequence was collected from a woman aged 55-70 years in good health and CMV-seropositive. The chain has TRBV21-1 and TRBJ1-1; TRBD1 was called by the table and not checked on the DNA. TRBV21-1 is classified as a pseudogene. CDR3 bases: TGTGCCAGCAGCAAAGACCGGGCGCCAGGGGCTTTCTTT. Translation gives CASSKDRAPGAFF.